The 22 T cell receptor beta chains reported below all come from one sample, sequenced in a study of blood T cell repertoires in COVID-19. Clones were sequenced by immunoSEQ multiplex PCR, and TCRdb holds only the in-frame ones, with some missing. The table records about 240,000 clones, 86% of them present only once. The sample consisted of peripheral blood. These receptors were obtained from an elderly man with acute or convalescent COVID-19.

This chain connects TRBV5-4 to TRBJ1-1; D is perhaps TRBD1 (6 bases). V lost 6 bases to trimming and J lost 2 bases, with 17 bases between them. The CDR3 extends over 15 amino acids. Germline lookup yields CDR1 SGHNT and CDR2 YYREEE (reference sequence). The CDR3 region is CASTFGGQGNTEAFF. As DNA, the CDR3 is TGTGCCAGCACATTCGGGGGGCAGGGAAACACTGAAGCTTTCTTT. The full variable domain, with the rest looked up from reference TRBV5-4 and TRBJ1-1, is ETGVTQSPTHLIKTRGQQVTLRCSSQSGHNTVSWYQQALGQGPQFIFQYYREEENGRGNFPPRFSGLQFPNYSSELNVNALELDDSALYLCASTFGGQGNTEAFFGQGTRLTVV.

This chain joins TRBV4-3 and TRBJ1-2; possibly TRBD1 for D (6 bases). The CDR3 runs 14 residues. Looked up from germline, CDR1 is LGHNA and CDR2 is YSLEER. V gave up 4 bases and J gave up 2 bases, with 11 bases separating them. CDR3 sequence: CASSRSQGNYGYTF. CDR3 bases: TGCGCCAGCAGCCGGAGTCAGGGGAACTATGGCTACACCTTC.

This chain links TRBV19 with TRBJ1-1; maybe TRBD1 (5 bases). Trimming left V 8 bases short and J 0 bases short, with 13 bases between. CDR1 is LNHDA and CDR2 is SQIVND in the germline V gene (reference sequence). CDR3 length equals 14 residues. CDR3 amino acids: CASLGQALNTEAFF. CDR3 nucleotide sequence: TGTGCCAGTTTGGGGCAGGCCCTGAACACTGAAGCTTTCTTT.

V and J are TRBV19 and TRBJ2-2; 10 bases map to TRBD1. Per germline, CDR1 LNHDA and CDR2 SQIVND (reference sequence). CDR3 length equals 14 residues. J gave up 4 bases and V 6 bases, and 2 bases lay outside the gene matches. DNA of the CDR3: TGTGCCAGTAGGGACAGGGGGAGCACCGGGGAGCTGTTTTTT. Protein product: CASRDRGSTGELFF.

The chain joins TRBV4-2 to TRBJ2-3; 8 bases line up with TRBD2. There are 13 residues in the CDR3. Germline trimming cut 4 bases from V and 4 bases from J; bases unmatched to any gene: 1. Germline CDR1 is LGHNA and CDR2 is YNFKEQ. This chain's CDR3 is CASSLGGADTQYF. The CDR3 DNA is TGTGCCAGCAGCCTCGGGGGGGCAGATACGCAGTATTTT.

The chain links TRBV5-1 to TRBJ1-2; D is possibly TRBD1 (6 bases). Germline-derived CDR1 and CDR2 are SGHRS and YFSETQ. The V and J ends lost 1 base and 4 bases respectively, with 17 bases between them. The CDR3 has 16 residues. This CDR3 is CASSLRGSRTAYGYTF. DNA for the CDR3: TGCGCCAGCAGCTTGAGGGGAAGTCGGACAGCCTATGGCTACACCTTC.

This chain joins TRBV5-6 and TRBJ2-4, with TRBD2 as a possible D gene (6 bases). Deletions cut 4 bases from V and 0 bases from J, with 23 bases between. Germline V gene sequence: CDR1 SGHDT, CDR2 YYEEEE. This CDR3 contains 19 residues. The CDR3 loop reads CASSPEGSSQLLAKNIQYF. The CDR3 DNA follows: TGTGCCAGCAGCCCGGAGGGCTCTTCGCAGCTATTAGCCAAAAACATTCAGTACTTC.

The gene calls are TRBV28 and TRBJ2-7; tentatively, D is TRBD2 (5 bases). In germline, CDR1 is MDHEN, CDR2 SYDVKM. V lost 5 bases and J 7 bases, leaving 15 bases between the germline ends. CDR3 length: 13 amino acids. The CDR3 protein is CASSPPRRREQYF. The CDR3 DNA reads TGTGCCAGCAGTCCACCTCGGAGGAGGGAGCAGTACTTC.

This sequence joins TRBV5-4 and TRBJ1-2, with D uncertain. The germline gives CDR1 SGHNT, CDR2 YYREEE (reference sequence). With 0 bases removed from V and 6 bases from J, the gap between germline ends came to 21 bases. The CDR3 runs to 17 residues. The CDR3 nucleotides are TGTGCCAGCAGCTTGGCACGTCTATCGGCGGCGGTCCATGGCTACACCTTC. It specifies CASSLARLSAAVHGYTF.

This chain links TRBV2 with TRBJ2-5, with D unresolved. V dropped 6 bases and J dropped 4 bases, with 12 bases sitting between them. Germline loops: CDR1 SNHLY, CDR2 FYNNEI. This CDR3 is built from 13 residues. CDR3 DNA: TGTGCCAGCAGGGGCCCTGGGCTAGAGACCCAGTACTTC. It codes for CASRGPGLETQYF.

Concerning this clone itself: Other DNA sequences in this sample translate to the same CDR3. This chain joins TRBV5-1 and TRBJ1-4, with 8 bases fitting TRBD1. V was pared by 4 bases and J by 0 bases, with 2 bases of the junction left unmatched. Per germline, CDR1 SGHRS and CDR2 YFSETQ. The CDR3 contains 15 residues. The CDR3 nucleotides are TGCGCCAGCAGCCTGGACAGGGCAACTAATGAAAAACTGTTTTTT. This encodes CASSLDRATNEKLFF.

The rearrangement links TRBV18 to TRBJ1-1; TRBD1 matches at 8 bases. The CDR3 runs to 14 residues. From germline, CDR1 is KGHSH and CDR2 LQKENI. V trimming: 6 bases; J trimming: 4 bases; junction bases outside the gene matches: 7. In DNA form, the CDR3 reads TGTGCCAGCTCTCTGGACAGGGCTTCCACTGAAGCTTTCTTT. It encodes CASSLDRASTEAFF.

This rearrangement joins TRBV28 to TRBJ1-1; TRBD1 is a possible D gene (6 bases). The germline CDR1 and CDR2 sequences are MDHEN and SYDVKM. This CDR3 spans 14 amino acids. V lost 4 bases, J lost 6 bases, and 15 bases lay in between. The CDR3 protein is CASSSGQLLSEAFF. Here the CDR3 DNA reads TGTGCCAGCAGTTCCGGACAGCTTTTATCTGAAGCTTTCTTT.

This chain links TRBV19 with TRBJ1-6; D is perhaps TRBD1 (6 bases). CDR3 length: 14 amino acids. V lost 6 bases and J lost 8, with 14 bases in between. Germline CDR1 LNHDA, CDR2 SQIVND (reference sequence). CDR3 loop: CASSRQALDSPLHF. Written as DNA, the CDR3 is TGTGCCAGTAGCCGACAGGCTCTCGATTCACCCCTCCACTTT.

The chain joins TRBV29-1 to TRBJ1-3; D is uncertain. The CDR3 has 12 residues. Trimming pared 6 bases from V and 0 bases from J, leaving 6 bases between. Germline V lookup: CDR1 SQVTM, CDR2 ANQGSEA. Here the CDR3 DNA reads TGCAGCGTACGGGTCTCTGGAAACACCATATATTTT. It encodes CSVRVSGNTIYF. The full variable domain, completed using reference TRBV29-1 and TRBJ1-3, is SAVISQKPSRDICQRGTSLTIQCQVDSQVTMMFWYRQQPGQSLTLIATANQGSEATYESGFVIDKFPISRPNLTFSTLTVSNMSPEDSSIYLCSVRVSGNTIYFGEGSWLTVV.

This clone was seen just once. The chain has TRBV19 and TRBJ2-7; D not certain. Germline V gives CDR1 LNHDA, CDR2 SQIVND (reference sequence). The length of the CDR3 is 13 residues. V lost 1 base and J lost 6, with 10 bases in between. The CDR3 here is CASSIGWAAEQYF. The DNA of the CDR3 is TGTGCCAGTAGTATAGGCTGGGCTGCCGAGCAGTACTTC. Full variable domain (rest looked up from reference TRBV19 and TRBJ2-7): DGGITQSPKYLFRKEGQNVTLSCEQNLNHDAMYWYRQDPGQGLRLIYYSQIVNDFQKGDIAEGYSVSREKKESFPLTVTSAQKNPTAFYLCASSIGWAAEQYFGPGTRLTVT.

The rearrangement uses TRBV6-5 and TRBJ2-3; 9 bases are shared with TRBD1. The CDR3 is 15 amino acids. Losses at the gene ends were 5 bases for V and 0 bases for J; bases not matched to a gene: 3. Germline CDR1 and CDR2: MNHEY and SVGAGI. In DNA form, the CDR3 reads TGTGCCAGCAGTCAACAGGGGGCTAGCACAGATACGCAGTATTTT. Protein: CASSQQGASTDTQYF.

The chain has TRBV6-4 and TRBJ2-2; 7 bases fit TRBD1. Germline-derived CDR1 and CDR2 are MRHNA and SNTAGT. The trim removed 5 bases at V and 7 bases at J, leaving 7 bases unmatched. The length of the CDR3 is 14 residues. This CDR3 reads CASSPHRGSGELFF. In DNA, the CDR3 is TGTGCCAGCAGTCCCCACAGGGGTAGCGGGGAGCTGTTTTTT.

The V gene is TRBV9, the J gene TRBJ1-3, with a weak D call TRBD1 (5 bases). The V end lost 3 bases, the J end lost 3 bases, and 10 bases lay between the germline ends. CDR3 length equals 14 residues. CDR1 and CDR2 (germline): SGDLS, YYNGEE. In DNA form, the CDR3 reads TGTGCCAGCAGCGGTGCAGGGTTTGGAAACACCATATATTTT. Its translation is CASSGAGFGNTIYF.

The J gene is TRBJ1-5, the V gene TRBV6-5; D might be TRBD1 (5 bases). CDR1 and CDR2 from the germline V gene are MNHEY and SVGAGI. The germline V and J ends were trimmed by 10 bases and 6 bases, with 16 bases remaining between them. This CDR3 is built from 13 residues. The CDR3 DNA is TGTGCCACCTCCGAGGCAGGGCTTCAGCCCCAGCATTTT. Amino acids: CATSEAGLQPQHF.

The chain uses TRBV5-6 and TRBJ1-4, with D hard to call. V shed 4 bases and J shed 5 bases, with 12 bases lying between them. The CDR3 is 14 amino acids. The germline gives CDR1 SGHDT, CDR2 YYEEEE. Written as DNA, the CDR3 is TGTGCCAGCAGCCTCCAACCGGGGAATGAAAAACTGTTTTTT. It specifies CASSLQPGNEKLFF.

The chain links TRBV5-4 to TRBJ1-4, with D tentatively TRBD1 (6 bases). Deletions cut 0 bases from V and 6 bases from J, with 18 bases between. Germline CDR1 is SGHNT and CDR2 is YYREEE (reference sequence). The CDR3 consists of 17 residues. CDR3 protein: CASSLGGTTTRYEKLFF. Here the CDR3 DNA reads TGTGCCAGCAGCTTGGGGGGGACAACCACTCGCTATGAAAAACTGTTTTTT.